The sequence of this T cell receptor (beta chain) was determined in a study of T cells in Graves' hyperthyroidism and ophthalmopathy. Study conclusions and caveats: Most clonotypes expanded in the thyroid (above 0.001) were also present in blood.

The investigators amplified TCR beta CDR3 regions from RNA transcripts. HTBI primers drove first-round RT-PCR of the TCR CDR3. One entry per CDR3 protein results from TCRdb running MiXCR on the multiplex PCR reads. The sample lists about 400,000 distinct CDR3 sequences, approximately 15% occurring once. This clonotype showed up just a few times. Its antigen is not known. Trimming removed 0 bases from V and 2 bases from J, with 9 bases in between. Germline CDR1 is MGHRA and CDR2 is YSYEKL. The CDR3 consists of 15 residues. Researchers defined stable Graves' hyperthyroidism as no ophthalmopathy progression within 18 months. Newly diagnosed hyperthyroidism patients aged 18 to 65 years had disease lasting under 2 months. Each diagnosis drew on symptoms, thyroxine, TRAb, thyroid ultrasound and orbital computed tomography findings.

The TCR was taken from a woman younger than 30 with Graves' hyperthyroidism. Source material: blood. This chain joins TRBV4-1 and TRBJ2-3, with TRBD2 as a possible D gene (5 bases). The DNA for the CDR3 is TGCGCCAGCAGCCAAGATCCAGCGGCCACAGATACGCAGTATTTT. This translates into CASSQDPAATDTQYF.